This T cell receptor beta chain is drawn from a study of shared clonotypes between healthy human individuals. Study summary: Researchers drew samples from two women and a few men aged 18 to 49.

The CDR3 is 13 residues long. The germline V gene encodes CDR1 MNHNS and CDR2 SASEGT. V was shortened by 6 bases and J by 5 bases, with 13 bases between the two germline ends. Here immunoSEQ multiplex PCR was the method, and the copy in TCRdb shows in-frame clones only, minus some. Of about 490,000 clones in the sample, 76% were seen once. Every donor was a Caucasian adult from Nashville, Tennessee. The V gene is TRBV6-1, the J gene TRBJ2-5; D tentatively fits TRBD1 or TRBD2 (5 bases each). The origin of this receptor is a woman aged 40-49 years in good health. Some clones in this sample may be carry-over from other donors' samples. The sample comprised PBMCs. The CDR3 loop is CASSWGGWETQYF. The CDR3 DNA follows: TGTGCCAGCAGCTGGGGCGGGTGGGAGACCCAGTACTTC.